The subject of this entry is one T cell receptor beta chain. Methods used by the authors: Estimated nucleated cell counts came from reference gene primer amplification. The repertoire was sequenced with immunoSEQ multiplex PCR; TCRdb's copy has only in-frame clones and lacks some. V, J and clone size were drawn from that table, and D and trimming were deduced from the DNA. The table has a few hundred thousand clones, 80% to 95% seen once. This CDR3 contains 14 residues. Germline V gene data show CDR1 as SGHTA and CDR2 as FQGTGA. The ends lost 2 bases at V and 9 bases at J; junction bases unmatched: 6. This sample is part of a study of blood T cell repertoires in COVID-19. Study-wide context: Acute and convalescent COVID-19 samples came from the United States, Italy and Spain. In each case, the material was cDNA or gDNA derived from T cells, B-cell-depleted T cells, or PBMCs.

The gene calls are TRBV7-3 and TRBJ2-1, with 8 bases aligning to TRBD1. The source of this sequence is a woman aged 25-40 years with COVID-19, enrolled during active disease. Source material: peripheral blood. The DNA of the CDR3 is TGTGCCAGCAGCTTAGAGGCAGGGGGCGTTGAGCAGTTCTTC. Translation: CASSLEAGGVEQFF.